The clone carrying this T cell receptor beta chain was picked up many times. The antigen remains unidentified. The CDR3 extends 3 residues past the end of the read, so its final part is completed from the germline J gene. Both groups were predominantly of Caucasian heritage. Blood samples were heparinized, about 5 to 8 ml per donor. V was clipped by 6 bases and J by 2 bases; unmatched bases: 11. CDR3 length: 16 amino acids. The data stem from a study of T cell clonality in common variable immunodeficiency. Study results and limitations: TCRbeta clonality was increased in CVID versus healthy controls.

Clones were read by immunoSEQ multiplex PCR, and TCRdb kept only the in-frame ones, dropping some. The sample has 35,000 to 45,000 clones, none seen only once. Sequenced input: peripheral blood mononuclear cells. The chain recombines TRBV12-3 or TRBV12-4 with TRBJ2-3; TRBD1 matches 7 bases. The sequence derives from a person aged 18 to 75 in good health. The CDR3 sequence: CASSHPGQTDTDTQYF. CDR3 DNA, as far as it was read: TGTGCCAGCAGCCATCCGGGACAGACCGACACAGATACG.